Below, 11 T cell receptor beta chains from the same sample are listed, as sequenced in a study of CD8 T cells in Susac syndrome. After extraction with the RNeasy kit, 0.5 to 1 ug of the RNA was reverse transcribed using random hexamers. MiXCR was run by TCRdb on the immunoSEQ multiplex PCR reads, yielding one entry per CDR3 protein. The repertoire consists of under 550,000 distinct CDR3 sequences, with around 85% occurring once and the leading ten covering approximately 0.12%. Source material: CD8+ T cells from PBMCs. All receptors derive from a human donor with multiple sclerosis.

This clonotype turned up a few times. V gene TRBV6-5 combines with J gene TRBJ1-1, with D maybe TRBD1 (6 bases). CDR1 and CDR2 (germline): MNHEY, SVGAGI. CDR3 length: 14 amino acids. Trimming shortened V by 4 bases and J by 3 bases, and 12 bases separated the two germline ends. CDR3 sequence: CASSWGGPHTEAFF. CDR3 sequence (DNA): TGTGCCAGCAGTTGGGGGGGGCCCCACACTGAAGCTTTCTTT.

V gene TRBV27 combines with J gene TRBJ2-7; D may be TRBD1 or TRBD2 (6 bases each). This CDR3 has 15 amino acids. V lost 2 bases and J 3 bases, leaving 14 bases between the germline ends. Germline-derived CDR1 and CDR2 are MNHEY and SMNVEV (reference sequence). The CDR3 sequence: CASSLRGAGYYEQYF. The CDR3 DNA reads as TGTGCCAGCAGTTTAAGGGGGGCTGGATACTACGAGCAGTACTTC.

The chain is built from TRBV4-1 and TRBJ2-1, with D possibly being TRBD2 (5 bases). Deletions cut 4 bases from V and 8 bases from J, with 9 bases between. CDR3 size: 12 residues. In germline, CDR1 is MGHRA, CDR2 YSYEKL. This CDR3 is CASSLTMDEQFF. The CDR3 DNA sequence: TGCGCCAGCAGCCTGACTATGGATGAGCAGTTCTTC.

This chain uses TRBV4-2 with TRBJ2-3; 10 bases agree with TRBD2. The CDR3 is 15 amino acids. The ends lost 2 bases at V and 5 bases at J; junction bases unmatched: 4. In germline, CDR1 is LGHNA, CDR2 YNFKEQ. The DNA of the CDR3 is TGTGCCAGCAGCCAAAGCGGGGGGGCCGAAGATACGCAGTATTTT. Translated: CASSQSGGAEDTQYF.

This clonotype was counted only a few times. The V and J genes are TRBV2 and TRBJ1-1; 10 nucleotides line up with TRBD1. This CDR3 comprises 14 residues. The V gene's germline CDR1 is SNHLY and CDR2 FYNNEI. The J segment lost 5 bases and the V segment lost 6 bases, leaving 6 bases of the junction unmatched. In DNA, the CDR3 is TGTGCCAGCAGGTCCGGGACAGGGGTGACTGAAGCTTTCTTT. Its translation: CASRSGTGVTEAFF.

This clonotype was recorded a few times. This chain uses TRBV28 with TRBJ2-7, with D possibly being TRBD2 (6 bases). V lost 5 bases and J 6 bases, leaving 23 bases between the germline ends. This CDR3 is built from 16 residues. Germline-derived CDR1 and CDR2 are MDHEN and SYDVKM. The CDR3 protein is CASSPLPREPAGEQYF. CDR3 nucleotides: TGTGCCAGCAGTCCACTCCCTCGGGAGCCAGCCGGCGAGCAGTACTTC.

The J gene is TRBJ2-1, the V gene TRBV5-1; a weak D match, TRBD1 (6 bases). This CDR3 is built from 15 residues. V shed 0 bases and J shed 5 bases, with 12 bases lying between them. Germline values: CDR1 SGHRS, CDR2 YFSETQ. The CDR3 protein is CASSLDRVTHNEQFF. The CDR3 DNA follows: TGCGCCAGCAGCTTGGACAGGGTTACCCACAATGAGCAGTTCTTC.

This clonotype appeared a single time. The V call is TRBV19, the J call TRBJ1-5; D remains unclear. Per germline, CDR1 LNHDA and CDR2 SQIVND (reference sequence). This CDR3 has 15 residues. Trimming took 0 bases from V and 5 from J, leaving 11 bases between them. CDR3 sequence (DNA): TGTGCCAGTAGTATAGATCTGGCCGCGTATCAGCCCCAGCATTTT. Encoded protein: CASSIDLAAYQPQHF.

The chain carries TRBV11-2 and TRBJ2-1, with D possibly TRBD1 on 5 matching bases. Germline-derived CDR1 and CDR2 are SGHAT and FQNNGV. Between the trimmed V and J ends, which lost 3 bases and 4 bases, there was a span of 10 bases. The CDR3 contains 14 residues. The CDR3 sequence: CASSFGQIYNEQFF. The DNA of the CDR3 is TGTGCCAGCAGCTTCGGACAAATTTACAATGAGCAGTTCTTC.

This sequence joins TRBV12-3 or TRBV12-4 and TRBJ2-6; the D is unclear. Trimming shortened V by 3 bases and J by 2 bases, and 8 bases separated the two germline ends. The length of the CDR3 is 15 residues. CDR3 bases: TGTGCCAGCAGTTTGGCAAGGCCTGGGGCCAACGTCCTGACTTTC. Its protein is CASSLARPGANVLTF.

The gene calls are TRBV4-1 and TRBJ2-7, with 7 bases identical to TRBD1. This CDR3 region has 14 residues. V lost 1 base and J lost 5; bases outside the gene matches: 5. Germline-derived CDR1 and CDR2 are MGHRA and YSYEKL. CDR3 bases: TGCGCCAGCAGCCAAGTGGTAGGGGGCGACGAGCAGTACTTC. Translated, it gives CASSQVVGGDEQYF.